One sample yielded the 10 T cell receptor beta chains listed below, sequenced in a study of blood T cells in healthy people across ages. A sample-barcoded 5' primer and a J-beta primer mix were used in a second PCR of roughly 6 to 11 cycles. MiXCR was run by TCRdb on the 5' RACE reads, yielding one entry per CDR3 protein. The sample holds roughly 700,000 distinct CDR3 sequences; around 48% are singletons and the top ten take around a third. The sample taken for sequencing was blood. The origin of the receptors is a woman in her sixties or seventies in good health.

The CDR3 nucleotides read TGCGCCAGCAGCTTTGCGACAGAAAAAGAGACCCAGTACTTC. This sequence encodes CASSFATEKETQYF. The genes are TRBV5-1 and TRBJ2-5, with D possibly TRBD1 on 5 matching bases. The CDR3 spans 14 residues. Trimming shortened V by 2 bases and J by 3 bases, and 11 bases separated the two germline ends. CDR1 and CDR2 (germline): SGHRS, YFSETQ.

This clonotype was counted at least ten times. The chain joins TRBV20-1 to TRBJ2-7, with D possibly matching TRBD2 (5 bases). The CDR3 covers 11 residues. Germline V gene data show CDR1 as DFQATT and CDR2 as SNEGSKA (reference sequence). With 6 bases removed from V and 6 bases from J, the gap between germline ends came to 12 bases. The CDR3 region is CSAIRESEQYF. CDR3 in DNA: TGCAGTGCAATTAGGGAGTCCGAGCAGTACTTC.

The chain links TRBV5-4 to TRBJ2-1; 9 bases align to TRBD2. The J call may be wrong; the DNA end is better matched by TRBJ2-7. CDR3 length: 15 residues. Germline loops: CDR1 SGHNT, CDR2 YYREEE (reference sequence). The CDR3 DNA sequence: TGTGCCAGCAGCTTGGTAGCGGGGGAAAACAATGAGCAGTACTTC. Translated, it gives CASSLVAGENNEQYF.

The chain recombines TRBV6-2 or TRBV6-3 with TRBJ2-1; no clear D gene. V dropped 2 bases and J dropped 4 bases, with 9 bases sitting between them. Germline-derived CDR1 and CDR2 are MNHEY and SVGEGT. CDR3 length equals 14 residues. This chain's CDR3 is CASSYVAGYNEQFF. In DNA, the CDR3 is TGTGCCAGCAGTTACGTGGCAGGTTACAATGAGCAGTTCTTC.

V is TRBV7-2 and J is TRBJ1-1; TRBD1 is a possible D gene (5 bases). The CDR3 sequence is 14 residues long. V was pared by 7 bases and J by 7 bases, with 19 bases between. Germline-derived CDR1 and CDR2 are SGHTA and FQGNSA. CDR3 DNA sequence: TGTGCCAGCATCAGGGCTCGTCAGGAGAGTGAAGCTTTCTTT. Protein sequence: CASIRARQESEAFF.

This CDR3 reads CASSSGWTEAFF. In DNA, the CDR3 is TGTGCCAGCAGCTCGGGTTGGACTGAAGCTTTCTTT. The chain has TRBV7-9 and TRBJ1-1; D is unresolved. Germline V gene data show CDR1 as SEHNR and CDR2 as FQNEAQ (reference sequence). The germline V and J ends were trimmed by 4 bases and 5 bases, with 8 bases remaining between them. The CDR3 covers 12 residues.

The rearrangement uses TRBV28 and TRBJ2-1; 11 nucleotides align to TRBD1. Germline trimming cut 5 bases from V and 4 bases from J; bases unmatched to any gene: 7. This CDR3 is 16 amino acids long. Looked up from germline, CDR1 is MDHEN and CDR2 is SYDVKM. The CDR3, as DNA: TGTGCCAGCAGTGTGACCGGGACAGGGGGTTACAATGAGCAGTTCTTC. Encoded protein: CASSVTGTGGYNEQFF.

This clonotype was seen once. The rearrangement links TRBV19 to TRBJ1-5; D remains ambiguous. The CDR3 has 13 amino acids. With 3 bases removed from V and 9 bases from J, the gap between germline ends came to 12 bases. Germline values: CDR1 LNHDA, CDR2 SQIVND (reference sequence). CDR3 region: CASSIGRSRPQHF. Written as DNA, the CDR3 is TGTGCCAGTAGTATTGGGCGGAGTCGGCCCCAGCATTTT.

The table lists this clonotype with a few counts. The chain recombines TRBV4-2 with TRBJ2-7; D possibly matches TRBD1 or TRBD2 (6 bases each). The germline V and J ends were trimmed by 1 base and 0 bases, with 10 bases remaining between them. CDR3 size: 15 residues. The germline gives CDR1 LGHNA, CDR2 YNFKEQ. CDR3 region: CASSQGGRDSYEQYF. The CDR3, as DNA: TGTGCCAGCAGCCAAGGGGGGCGGGACTCCTACGAGCAGTACTTC.

This chain joins TRBV7-2 and TRBJ1-6; 9 bases agree with TRBD1. V lost 5 bases and J lost 10; bases outside the gene matches: 6. Per germline, CDR1 SGHTA and CDR2 FQGNSA. The CDR3 has 14 amino acids. Here the CDR3 reads CASSPRTGVSPLHF. The CDR3 nucleotides are TGTGCCAGCAGCCCCAGGACAGGGGTATCACCCCTCCACTTT.